The clone carrying this TCR beta chain has a handful of counts. Researchers prepared the TCRbeta library using unique molecular identifiers, the study reports. TCRdb reprocessed the PCR reads via MiXCR and lists one record per CDR3 protein. The sample holds over 200,000 distinct CDR3 sequences, 8% to 9.5% seen once. Germline V gene lookup returns CDR1 SGHAT and CDR2 FQNNGV. J gave up 2 bases and V 2 bases, and 6 bases lay outside the gene matches. This CDR3 is 16 amino acids long. The sample originates from a study of T-cell reconstitution after alpha-beta-depleted transplantation in children. The chain is built from TRBV11-2 and TRBJ1-3, with TRBD1 identical over 7 bases. The material sequenced was PBMCs from the stem cell graft donor, taken from the stem cell graft. The clonotype originates from a human donor who donated a stem cell graft to a child with acute lymphoblastic leukemia. CDR3 bases: TGTGCCAGCAGCTTAAAAGCAACAGGGGCTGGAAACACCATATATTTT. Protein: CASSLKATGAGNTIYF.